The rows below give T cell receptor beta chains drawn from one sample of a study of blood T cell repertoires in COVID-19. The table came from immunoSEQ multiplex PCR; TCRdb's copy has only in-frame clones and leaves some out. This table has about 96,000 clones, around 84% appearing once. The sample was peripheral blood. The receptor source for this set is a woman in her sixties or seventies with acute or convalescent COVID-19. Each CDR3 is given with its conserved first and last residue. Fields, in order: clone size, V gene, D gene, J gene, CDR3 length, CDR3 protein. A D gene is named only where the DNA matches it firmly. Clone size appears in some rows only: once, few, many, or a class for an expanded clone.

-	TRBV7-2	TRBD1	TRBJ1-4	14	CASSKGGSREKLFF
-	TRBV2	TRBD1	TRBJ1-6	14	CASGPGQGYSPLHF
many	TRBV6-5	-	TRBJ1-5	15	CASKEGGASNQPQHF
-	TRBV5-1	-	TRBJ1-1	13	CASSGQVNTEAFF
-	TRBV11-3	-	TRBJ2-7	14	CASSPDTGFYEQYF
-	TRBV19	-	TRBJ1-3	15	CASSNRELSGNTIYF
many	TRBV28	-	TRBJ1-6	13	CASSFEPHSPLHF
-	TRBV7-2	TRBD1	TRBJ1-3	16	CASSLGDRFSGNTIYF
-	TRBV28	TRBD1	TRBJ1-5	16	CASSSPSPGGDQPQHF
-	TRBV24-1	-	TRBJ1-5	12	CATSDPDQPQHF
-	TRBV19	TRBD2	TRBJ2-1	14	CASSGGNQYNEQFF
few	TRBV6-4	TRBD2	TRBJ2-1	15	CASSDSSSGGHEQFF
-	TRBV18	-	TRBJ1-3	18	CASSPTVDSHSGGNTIYF
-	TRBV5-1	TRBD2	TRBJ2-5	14	CASSSRGGQETQYF
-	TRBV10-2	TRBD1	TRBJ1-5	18	CASSGGQGRLSGNQPQHF
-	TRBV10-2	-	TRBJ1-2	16	CASTQTGTNANYGYTF
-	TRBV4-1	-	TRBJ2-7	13	CASSQVTRGEQYF
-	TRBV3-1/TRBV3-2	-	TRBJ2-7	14	CASSPYRDSYEQYF
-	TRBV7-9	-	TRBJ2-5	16	CASSLAAVGSWETQYF
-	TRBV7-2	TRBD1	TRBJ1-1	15	CASTPLGTGDIEAFF
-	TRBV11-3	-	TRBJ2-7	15	CASSFYLAPTYEQYF
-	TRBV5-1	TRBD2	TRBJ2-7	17	CASSLISSGGRLYEQYF
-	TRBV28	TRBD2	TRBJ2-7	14	CASSPGGVAGLKYF
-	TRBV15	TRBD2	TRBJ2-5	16	CATSRASGGAVETQYF
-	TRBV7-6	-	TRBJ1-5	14	CASSRDSSNQPQHF
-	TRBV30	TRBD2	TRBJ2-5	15	CAWSWVAGLQETQYF
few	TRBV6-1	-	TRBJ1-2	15	CASSESGGPNYGYTF
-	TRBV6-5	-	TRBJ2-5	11	CASRGQETQYF
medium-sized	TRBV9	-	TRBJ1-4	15	CASSVGGRRNEKLFF
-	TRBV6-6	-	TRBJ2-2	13	CASSPRGGGELFF
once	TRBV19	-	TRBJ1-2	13	CASNLPGVYGYTF
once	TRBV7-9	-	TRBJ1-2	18	CASTTSATGLLGRYGYTF
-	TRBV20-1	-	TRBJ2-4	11	CSLERGNIQYF
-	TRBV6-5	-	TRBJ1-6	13	CASKGQYNSPLHF
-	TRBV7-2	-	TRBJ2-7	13	CASSLVAVDEQYF
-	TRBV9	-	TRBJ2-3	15	CASSVGIGGTDTQYF
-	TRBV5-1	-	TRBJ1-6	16	CASSLEGRGKNSPLHF
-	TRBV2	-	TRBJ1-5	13	CASRPGINQPQHF
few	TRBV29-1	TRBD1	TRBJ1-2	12	CSEGAQGYGYTF